The 21 T cell receptor beta chains listed next were all sequenced from one sample in a study of PD-1 blockade in mismatch repair-deficient tumors. Using immunoSEQ multiplex PCR, the repertoire was profiled, and TCRdb retains in-frame clones only, with some absent. The sample contains 40,000 to 60,000 clones, 65% to 85% of which appear only once. This material consisted of peripheral blood, taken about 20 weeks after starting pembrolizumab. Receptors were obtained from an adult with mismatch repair-deficient cancer.

The chain is built from TRBV5-6 and TRBJ1-1, with 8 nucleotides matching TRBD1. The CDR3 length is 14 residues. V shed 2 bases and J 3 bases; nucleotides not matched to a gene: 3. Germline CDR1 is SGHDT and CDR2 is YYEEEE. The CDR3 spells CASSFQGADTEAFF. CDR3 bases: TGTGCCAGCAGCTTTCAGGGGGCCGACACTGAAGCTTTCTTT.

This chain connects TRBV6-1 to TRBJ1-5, with D hard to call. This CDR3 has 14 amino acids. Germline V lookup: CDR1 MNHNS, CDR2 SASEGT. Deletions cut 8 bases from V and 6 bases from J, with 17 bases between. The CDR3 region is CASEPGNMGQPQHF. CDR3 DNA sequence: TGTGCCAGCGAACCGGGGAATATGGGTCAGCCCCAGCATTTT.

This chain joins TRBV7-8 and TRBJ1-3; 11 nucleotides align to TRBD1. This CDR3 has 16 amino acids. The V gene's germline CDR1 is SGHVS and CDR2 FQNEAQ. After removal of 5 bases from V and 9 bases from J, the junction contained 12 bases not matched to a gene. CDR3 residues: CASSSHRGQGASTIYF. For the CDR3, the DNA is TGTGCCAGCAGCAGCCATCGCGGACAGGGGGCTTCCACCATATATTTT.

V usage is TRBV6-5 and J usage is TRBJ1-3, with TRBD1 as a possible D gene (5 bases). CDR1 MNHEY and CDR2 SVGAGI come from the germline V gene. Deletions cut 8 bases from V and 1 base from J, with 15 bases between. The CDR3 sequence is 15 residues long. The CDR3 reads CASLWGRSSGNTIYF. The DNA of the CDR3 is TGTGCCAGCCTGTGGGGCAGATCATCTGGAAACACCATATATTTT.

The chain uses TRBV27 and TRBJ1-2, with TRBD1 matching 12 bases. This CDR3 has 14 amino acids. Germline lookup yields CDR1 MNHEY and CDR2 SMNVEV (reference sequence). The J segment lost 4 bases and the V segment lost 6 bases, leaving 3 bases of the junction unmatched. CDR3 bases: TGTGCCAGCAGAGGGACAGGGGGCCTCTATGGCTACACCTTC. This encodes CASRGTGGLYGYTF.

This clone has more than one count but fewer than ten. The chain uses TRBV7-6 and TRBJ2-7; D call uncertain. The V end lost 1 base, the J end lost 2 bases, and 9 bases lay between the germline ends. The CDR3 is 14 amino acids. Germline CDR1 and CDR2: SGHVS and FNYEAQ. The CDR3 sequence is CASSLGIPPYEQYF. Written as DNA, the CDR3 is TGTGCCAGCAGCTTAGGGATCCCACCCTACGAGCAGTACTTC.

This clone was detected only a few times. The chain combines TRBV6-5 with TRBJ2-1; TRBD1 is a possible D gene (6 bases). CDR3 length: 15 amino acids. Germline assignment: CDR1 MNHEY and CDR2 SVGAGI. With 2 bases removed from V and 3 bases from J, the gap between germline ends came to 11 bases. Written as DNA, the CDR3 is TGTGCCAGCAGTTACGATGGACAGCTCTACAATGAGCAGTTCTTC. This translates into CASSYDGQLYNEQFF.

This clone was picked up one time. This CDR3 is CASSEEVGTGSFYEQYF. The CDR3 nucleotides read TGTGCCAGTAGTGAGGAGGTTGGGACAGGGTCCTTCTACGAGCAGTACTTC. The rearrangement links TRBV19 to TRBJ2-7; TRBD1 matches at 9 bases. In germline, CDR1 is LNHDA, CDR2 SQIVND (reference sequence). The J segment lost 3 bases and the V segment lost 5 bases, leaving 14 bases of the junction unmatched. The length of the CDR3 is 17 residues.

In DNA, the CDR3 is TGTGCCAGCAGCCAAGATGGTGGGAGAGCCCAAGAGACCCAGTACTTC. As protein: CASSQDGGRAQETQYF. The chain employs TRBV14 and TRBJ2-5, with a weak D call TRBD2 (5 bases). The germline CDR1 and CDR2 sequences are SGHDN and FVKESK. The ends were cut back, 0 bases at V and 1 base at J, with 12 bases in the middle. The CDR3 runs 16 residues.

V usage is TRBV7-3 and J usage is TRBJ2-1, with D possibly matching TRBD2 (5 bases). Trimming left V 4 bases short and J 7 bases short, with 17 bases between. Germline loops: CDR1 SGHTA, CDR2 FQGTGA. The CDR3 totals 15 residues. The CDR3 bases are TGTGCCAGCAGCTCAAAATCCGGGATAGGAAATGAGCAGTTCTTC. Its translation is CASSSKSGIGNEQFF.

The V call is TRBV11-2, the J call TRBJ2-3, with D unresolved. The CDR3 is 14 amino acids. V lost 6 bases and J 0 bases, leaving 10 bases between the germline ends. Germline V lookup: CDR1 SGHAT, CDR2 FQNNGV. The CDR3 protein is CASRTATSTDTQYF. The CDR3 DNA is TGTGCCAGCAGAACCGCGACTAGCACAGATACGCAGTATTTT.

The CDR3: CATLAPDRGYEQYF. The DNA of the CDR3 is TGTGCCACCTTGGCCCCGGACAGGGGATACGAGCAGTACTTC. The chain couples TRBV6-6 to TRBJ2-7; TRBD1 matches at 9 bases. The ends lost 10 bases at V and 4 bases at J; junction bases unmatched: 11. The CDR3 has 14 residues. CDR1 MNHNY and CDR2 SVGAGI come from the germline V gene (reference sequence).

The chain carries TRBV19 and TRBJ2-2, with no clear D. V was trimmed by 8 bases and J by 0 bases, leaving 7 bases between them. CDR3 length equals 13 residues. CDR1 and CDR2 from the germline V gene are LNHDA and SQIVND (reference sequence). In nucleotides, the CDR3 is TGTGCCAGTGGAGACTCGAACACCGGGGAGCTGTTTTTT. It yields the protein CASGDSNTGELFF. Together with reference TRBV19 and TRBJ2-2, the CDR3 gives the full variable domain: DGGITQSPKYLFRKEGQNVTLSCEQNLNHDAMYWYRQDPGQGLRLIYYSQIVNDFQKGDIAEGYSVSREKKESFPLTVTSAQKNPTAFYLCASGDSNTGELFFGEGSRLTVL.

The chain is built from TRBV11-3 and TRBJ1-2; 8 bases match TRBD1. CDR1 is SGHNT, CDR2 YENEEA, per germline. V lost 5 bases to trimming and J lost 4 bases; unmatched junction nucleotides: 9. This CDR3 has 15 residues. As DNA, the CDR3 is TGTGCCAGCAGCCCTGGGACAGGCCATCCCTATGGCTACACCTTC. This codes for CASSPGTGHPYGYTF. The variable domain in full, completed from reference TRBV11-3 and TRBJ1-2, reads EAGVVQSPRYKIIEKKQPVAFWCNPISGHNTLYWYLQNLGQGPELLIRYENEEAVDDSQLPKDRFSAERLKGVDSTLKIQPAELGDSAVYLCASSPGTGHPYGYTFGSGTRLTVV.

The CDR3 DNA reads as TGTGCCATCAGTGATTGGCGAGGTAATGAGCAGTTCTTC. This codes for CAISDWRGNEQFF. The gene calls are TRBV10-3 and TRBJ2-1; the D is unclear. Per the germline V gene, CDR1 is ENHRY and CDR2 is SYGVKD. CDR3 length: 13 amino acids. The V gene lost 3 bases and the J gene lost 7 bases, with 10 bases spanning the gap.

This clone has only a few counts. The V and J genes are TRBV19 and TRBJ1-5; a weak D match, TRBD1 (5 bases). CDR1 is LNHDA and CDR2 is SQIVND in the germline V gene (reference sequence). The CDR3 runs to 12 residues. Trimming cost V 8 bases and J 6 bases, with 11 bases left between them. The CDR3 DNA reads TGTGCCAGTCGGGGGAGAGGTCAGCCCCAGCATTTT. The encoded protein is CASRGRGQPQHF.

The J gene is TRBJ1-2, the V gene TRBV10-3, with D hard to call. The V end was cut by 0 bases, the J end by 3 bases, with 8 bases between. Germline V gene data show CDR1 as ENHRY and CDR2 as SYGVKD. The CDR3 consists of 14 residues. CDR3 amino acids: CAISESKGYYGYTF. The CDR3 DNA reads TGTGCCATCAGTGAGTCGAAAGGGTACTATGGCTACACCTTC.

The V and J genes are TRBV7-3 and TRBJ2-3; TRBD2 might be the D (5 bases). Per germline, CDR1 SGHTA and CDR2 FQGTGA. The V end was cut by 0 bases, the J end by 1 base, with 5 bases between. The CDR3 loop spans 14 amino acids. This chain's CDR3 is CASSLTGGTDTQYF. As DNA, the CDR3 is TGTGCCAGCAGCTTAACGGGAGGCACAGATACGCAGTATTTT.

The rearrangement uses TRBV19 and TRBJ2-1; the match to TRBD2 covers 10 bases. The CDR3 extends over 16 amino acids. Unmatched junction bases numbered 9, after V lost 3 bases and J lost 7 bases. Germline loops: CDR1 LNHDA, CDR2 SQIVND (reference sequence). The CDR3 loop reads CASSIRAGGGSNEQFF. In DNA, the CDR3 is TGTGCCAGTAGTATCAGAGCGGGAGGGGGGAGTAATGAGCAGTTCTTC.

This chain uses TRBV5-4 with TRBJ2-3; no firm D call. The CDR3 is 14 amino acids. Germline values: CDR1 SGHNT, CDR2 YYREEE (reference sequence). V shed 1 base and J shed 4 bases, with 10 bases lying between them. CDR3 amino acids: CASSLMALSDTQYF. In nucleotides, the CDR3 is TGTGCCAGCAGCTTGATGGCTCTATCAGATACGCAGTATTTT.

The J gene is TRBJ2-3, the V gene TRBV2; D possibly corresponds to TRBD2 (6 bases). Trimming cost V 5 bases and J 2 bases, with 8 bases left between them. Germline CDR1 reads SNHLY; CDR2 reads FYNNEI. CDR3 size: 13 residues. CDR3 amino acids: CASSRDSTDTQYF. The CDR3 DNA is TGTGCCAGCAGTAGGGACTCCACAGATACGCAGTATTTT. The full variable domain, rest sourced from reference TRBV2 and TRBJ2-3, is EPEVTQTPSHQVTQMGQEVILRCVPISNHLYFYWYRQILGQKVEFLVSFYNNEISEKSEIFDDQFSVERPDGSNFTLKIRSTKLEDSAMYFCASSRDSTDTQYFGPGTRLTVL.